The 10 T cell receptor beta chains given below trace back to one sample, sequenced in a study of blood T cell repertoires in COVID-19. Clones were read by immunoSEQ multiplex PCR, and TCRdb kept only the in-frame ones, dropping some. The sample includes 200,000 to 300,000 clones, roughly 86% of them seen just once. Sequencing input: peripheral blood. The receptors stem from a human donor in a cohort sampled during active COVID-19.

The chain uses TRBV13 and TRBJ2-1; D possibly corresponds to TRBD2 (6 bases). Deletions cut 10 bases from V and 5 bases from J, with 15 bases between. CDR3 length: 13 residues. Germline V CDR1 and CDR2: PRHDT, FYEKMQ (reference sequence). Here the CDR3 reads CATRRERDNEQFF. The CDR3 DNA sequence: TGTGCCACCCGACGCGAGCGGGACAATGAGCAGTTCTTC. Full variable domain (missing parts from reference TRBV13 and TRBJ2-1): AAGVIQSPRHLIKEKRETATLKCYPIPRHDTVYWYQQGPGQDPQFLISFYEKMQSDKGSIPDRFSAQQFSDYHSELNMSSLELGDSALYFCATRRERDNEQFFGPGTRLTVL.

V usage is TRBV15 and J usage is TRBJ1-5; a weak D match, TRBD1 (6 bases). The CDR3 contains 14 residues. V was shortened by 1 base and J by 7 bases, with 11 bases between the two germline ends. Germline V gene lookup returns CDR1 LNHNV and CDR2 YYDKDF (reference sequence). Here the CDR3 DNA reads TGTGCCACCAGCAGAGGGGGGCAGGGGCAGCCCCAGCATTTT. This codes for CATSRGGQGQPQHF.

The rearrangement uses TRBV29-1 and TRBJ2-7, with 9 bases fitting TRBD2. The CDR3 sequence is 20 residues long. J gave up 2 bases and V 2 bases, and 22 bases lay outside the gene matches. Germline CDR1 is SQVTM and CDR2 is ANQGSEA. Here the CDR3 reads CSVERGQGGVSSGATYEQYF. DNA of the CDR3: TGCAGCGTTGAAAGGGGGCAGGGAGGAGTCTCTAGCGGGGCTACCTACGAGCAGTACTTC.

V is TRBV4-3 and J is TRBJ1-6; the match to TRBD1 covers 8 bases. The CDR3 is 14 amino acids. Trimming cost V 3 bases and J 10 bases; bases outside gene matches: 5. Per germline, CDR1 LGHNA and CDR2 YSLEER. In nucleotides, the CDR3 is TGCGCCAGCAGCCAGGGACAGGCCTTGTCACCCCTCCACTTT. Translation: CASSQGQALSPLHF.

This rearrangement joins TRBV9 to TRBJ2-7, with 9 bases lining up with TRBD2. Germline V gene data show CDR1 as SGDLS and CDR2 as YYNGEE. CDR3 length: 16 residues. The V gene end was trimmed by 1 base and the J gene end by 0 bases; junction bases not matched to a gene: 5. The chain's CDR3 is CASSVIGTSPSYEQYF. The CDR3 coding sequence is TGTGCCAGCAGCGTAATTGGGACTAGCCCCTCCTACGAGCAGTACTTC.

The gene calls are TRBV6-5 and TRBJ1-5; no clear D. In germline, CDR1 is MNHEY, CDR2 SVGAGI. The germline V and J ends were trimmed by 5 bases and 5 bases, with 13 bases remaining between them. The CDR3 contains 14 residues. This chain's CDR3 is CASSPLLPHQPQHF. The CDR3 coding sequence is TGTGCCAGCAGTCCATTACTTCCTCATCAGCCCCAGCATTTT.

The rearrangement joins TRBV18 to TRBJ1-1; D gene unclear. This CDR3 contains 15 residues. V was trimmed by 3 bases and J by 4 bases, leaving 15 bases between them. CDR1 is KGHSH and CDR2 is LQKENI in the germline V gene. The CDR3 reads CASSPGGYWGTEAFF. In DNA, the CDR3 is TGTGCCAGCTCACCGGGAGGATATTGGGGCACTGAAGCTTTCTTT. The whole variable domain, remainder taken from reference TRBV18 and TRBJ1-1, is NAGVMQNPRHLVRRRGQEARLRCSPMKGHSHVYWYRQLPEEGLKFMVYLQKENIIDESGMPKERFSAEFPKEGPSILRIQQVVRGDSAAYFCASSPGGYWGTEAFFGQGTRLTVV.

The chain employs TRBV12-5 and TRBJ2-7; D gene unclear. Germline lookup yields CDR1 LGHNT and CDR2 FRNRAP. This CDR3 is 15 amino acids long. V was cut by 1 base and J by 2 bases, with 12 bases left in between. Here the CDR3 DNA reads TGTGCTAGTGGTTTGGAGGCTTGGGCCACCTACGAGCAGTACTTC. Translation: CASGLEAWATYEQYF.

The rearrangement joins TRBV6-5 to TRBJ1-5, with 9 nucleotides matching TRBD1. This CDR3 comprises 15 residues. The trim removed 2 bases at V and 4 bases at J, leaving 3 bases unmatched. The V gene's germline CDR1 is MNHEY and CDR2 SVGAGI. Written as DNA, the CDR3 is TGTGCCAGCAGTTACGGGACAGGGATGAATCAGCCCCAGCATTTT. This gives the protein CASSYGTGMNQPQHF.

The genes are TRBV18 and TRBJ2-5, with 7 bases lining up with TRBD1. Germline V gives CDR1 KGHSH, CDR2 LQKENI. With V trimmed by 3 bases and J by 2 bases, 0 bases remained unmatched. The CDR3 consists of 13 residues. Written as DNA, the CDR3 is TGTGCCAGCTCACCGACAGGGCAAGAGACCCAGTACTTC. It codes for CASSPTGQETQYF.